This note documents a single TCR beta chain sequence. Its antigen is not identified. This CDR3 is 13 amino acids long. The germline gives CDR1 SGHVS, CDR2 FQNEAQ. Trimming shortened V by 7 bases and J by 2 bases, and 12 bases separated the two germline ends. This sample is drawn from a study of cytomegalovirus exposure and HLA in healthy donors. Primers: 60 Vbeta forward and 13 Jbeta reverse. TCRdb's table, derived via immunoSEQ multiplex PCR, lists solely in-frame clones and lacks some. Of around 97,000 clones listed, around 60% are singletons. Whole-study results and caveats: The study recorded some 160 TCR beta chains that were cytomegalovirus-associated. Accounts indicate the classifier identified cytomegalovirus status with strong specificity and sensitivity.

The chain carries TRBV7-8 and TRBJ2-7, with D possibly TRBD2 on 5 matching bases. The sample consisted of PBMCs. This clonotype was sampled from a woman in her forties or fifties in good health and CMV-seronegative. For the CDR3, the DNA is TGTGCCAGCAACTCGGGGAGAACCTACGAGCAGTACTTC. Its protein product is CASNSGRTYEQYF.